This TCR beta chain stems from a study of Ad26.COV2.S vaccination and SARS-CoV-2 variants. Only in-frame clones appear in the TCRdb table, and some are missing; sequencing was by immunoSEQ multiplex PCR. The sample yields about 350,000 clones, approximately 81% seen once. Treatment here: approximately 18 received Ad26.COV2.S at low or high dose, single or two shots; several received placebo; per-sample allocation not given. On day 63 after the first injection, vaccine and placebo recipients gave samples. CDR3 length: 14 residues. V shed 9 bases and J 6 bases; nucleotides not matched to a gene: 13. The germline V gene has CDR1 LNHDA and CDR2 SQIVND (reference sequence).

The chain carries TRBV19 and TRBJ2-7, with TRBD1 matching over 8 bases. The sequences come from peripheral blood, collected in a trial of Ad26.COV2.S vaccine versus placebo. The TCR originated in a person between 18 and 60 years old who received the Ad26.COV2.S COVID-19 vaccine or a placebo. CDR3 loop: CASRGTGHNTEQYF. The CDR3 DNA sequence: TGTGCCAGCCGAGGGACAGGTCATAATACCGAGCAGTACTTC. The entire variable domain, with the rest obtained from reference TRBV19 and TRBJ2-7, is as follows: DGGITQSPKYLFRKEGQNVTLSCEQNLNHDAMYWYRQDPGQGLRLIYYSQIVNDFQKGDIAEGYSVSREKKESFPLTVTSAQKNPTAFYLCASRGTGHNTEQYFGPGTRLTVT.